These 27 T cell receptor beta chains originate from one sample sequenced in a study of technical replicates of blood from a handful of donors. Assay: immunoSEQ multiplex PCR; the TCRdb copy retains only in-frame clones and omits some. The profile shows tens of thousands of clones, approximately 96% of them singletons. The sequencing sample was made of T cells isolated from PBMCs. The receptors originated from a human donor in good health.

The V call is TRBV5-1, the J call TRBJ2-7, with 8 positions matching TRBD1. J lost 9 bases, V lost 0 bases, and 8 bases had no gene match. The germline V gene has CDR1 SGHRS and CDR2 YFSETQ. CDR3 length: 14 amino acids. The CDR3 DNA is TGCGCCAGCAGCTTGGAGACAGGGGAATTCTGGCAGTACTTC. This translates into CASSLETGEFWQYF.

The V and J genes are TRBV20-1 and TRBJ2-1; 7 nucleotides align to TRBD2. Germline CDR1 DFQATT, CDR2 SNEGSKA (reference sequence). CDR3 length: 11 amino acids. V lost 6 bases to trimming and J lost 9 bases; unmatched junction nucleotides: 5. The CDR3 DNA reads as TGCAGTGCCATTACGGGGGGTGAGCAGTTCTTC. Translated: CSAITGGEQFF.

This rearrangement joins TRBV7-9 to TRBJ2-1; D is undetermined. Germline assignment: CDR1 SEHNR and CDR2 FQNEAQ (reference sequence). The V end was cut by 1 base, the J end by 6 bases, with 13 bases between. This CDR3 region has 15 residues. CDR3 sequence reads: CASSLVPPYLNEQFF. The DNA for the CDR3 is TGTGCCAGCAGCTTAGTGCCGCCCTACCTCAATGAGCAGTTCTTC.

The CDR3 here is CASSILASGSGGTQYF. The CDR3 region has the DNA TGTGCCAGCAGCATTCTAGCTAGCGGAAGTGGGGGTACGCAGTATTTT. This chain uses TRBV27 with TRBJ2-3; 7 nucleotides match TRBD2. CDR3 length: 16 amino acids. V was pared by 6 bases and J by 8 bases, with 17 bases of the junction left unmatched. The germline V gene encodes CDR1 MNHEY and CDR2 SMNVEV (reference sequence).

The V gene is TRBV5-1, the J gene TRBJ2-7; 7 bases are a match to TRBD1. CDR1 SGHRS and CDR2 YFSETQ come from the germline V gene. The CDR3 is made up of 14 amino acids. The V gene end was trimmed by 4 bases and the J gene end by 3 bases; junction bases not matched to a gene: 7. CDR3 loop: CASSTYRGSYEQYF. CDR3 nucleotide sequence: TGCGCCAGCAGCACGTACAGGGGCAGCTACGAGCAGTACTTC.

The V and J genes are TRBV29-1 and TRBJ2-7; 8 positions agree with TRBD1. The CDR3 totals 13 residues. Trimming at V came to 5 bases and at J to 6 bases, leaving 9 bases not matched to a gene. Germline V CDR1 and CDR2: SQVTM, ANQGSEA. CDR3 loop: CSVFLDRDLEQYF. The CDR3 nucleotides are TGCAGCGTTTTCCTGGACAGGGACCTCGAGCAGTACTTC.

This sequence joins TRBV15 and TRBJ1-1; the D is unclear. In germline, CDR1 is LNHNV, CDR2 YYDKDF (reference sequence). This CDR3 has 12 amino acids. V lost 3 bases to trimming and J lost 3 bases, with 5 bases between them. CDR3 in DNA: TGTGCCACCAGCAGCTCGGACACTGAAGCTTTCTTT. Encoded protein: CATSSSDTEAFF.

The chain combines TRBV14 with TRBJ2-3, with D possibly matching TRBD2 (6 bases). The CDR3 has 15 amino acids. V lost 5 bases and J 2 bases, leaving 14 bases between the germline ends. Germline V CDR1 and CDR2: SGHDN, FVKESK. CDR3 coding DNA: TGTGCCAGCAGCGCACGGGGGTTCATCACAGATACGCAGTATTTT. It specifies CASSARGFITDTQYF.

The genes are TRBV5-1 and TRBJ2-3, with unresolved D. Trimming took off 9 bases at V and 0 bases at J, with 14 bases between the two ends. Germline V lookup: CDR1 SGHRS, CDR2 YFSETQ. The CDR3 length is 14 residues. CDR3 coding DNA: TGCGCCACCAGTCCGCTAACTAGCACAGATACGCAGTATTTT. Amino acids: CATSPLTSTDTQYF.

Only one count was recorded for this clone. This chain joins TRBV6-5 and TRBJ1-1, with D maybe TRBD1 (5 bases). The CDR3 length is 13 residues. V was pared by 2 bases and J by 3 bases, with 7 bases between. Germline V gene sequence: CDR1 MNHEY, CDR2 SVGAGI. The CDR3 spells CASSYGGYTEAFF. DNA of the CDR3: TGTGCCAGCAGTTACGGGGGGTACACTGAAGCTTTCTTT.

DNA of the CDR3: TGTGCCAGCAGTTTATATTCTTCGGATGAGCAGTTCTTC. This encodes CASSLYSSDEQFF. This chain connects TRBV27 to TRBJ2-1; D is undetermined. This CDR3 comprises 13 residues. The germline gives CDR1 MNHEY, CDR2 SMNVEV (reference sequence). The germline V and J ends were trimmed by 1 base and 8 bases, with 9 bases remaining between them.

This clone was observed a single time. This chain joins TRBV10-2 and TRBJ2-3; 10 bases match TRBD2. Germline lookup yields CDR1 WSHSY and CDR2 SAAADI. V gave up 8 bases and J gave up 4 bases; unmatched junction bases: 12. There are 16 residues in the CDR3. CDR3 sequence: CASGWTSGGGADTQYF. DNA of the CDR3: TGCGCCAGCGGGTGGACTAGCGGAGGGGGGGCAGATACGCAGTATTTT.

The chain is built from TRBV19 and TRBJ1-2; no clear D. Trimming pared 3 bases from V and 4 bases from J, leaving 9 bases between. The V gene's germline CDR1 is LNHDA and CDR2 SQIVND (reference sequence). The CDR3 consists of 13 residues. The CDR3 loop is CASSISVTYGYTF. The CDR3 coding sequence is TGTGCCAGTAGTATCTCAGTTACCTATGGCTACACCTTC.

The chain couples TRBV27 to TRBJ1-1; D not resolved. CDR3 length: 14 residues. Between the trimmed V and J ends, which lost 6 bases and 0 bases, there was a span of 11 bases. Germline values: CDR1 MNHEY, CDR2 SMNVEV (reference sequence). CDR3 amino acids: CASSPWEMNTEAFF. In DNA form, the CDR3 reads TGTGCCAGCAGCCCCTGGGAGATGAACACTGAAGCTTTCTTT.

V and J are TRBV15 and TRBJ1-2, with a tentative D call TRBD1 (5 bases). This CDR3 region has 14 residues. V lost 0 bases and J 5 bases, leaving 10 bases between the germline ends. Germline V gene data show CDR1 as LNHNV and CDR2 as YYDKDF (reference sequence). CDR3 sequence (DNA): TGTGCCACCAGCAGAGATACAGGACCGTATGGCTACACCTTC. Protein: CATSRDTGPYGYTF.

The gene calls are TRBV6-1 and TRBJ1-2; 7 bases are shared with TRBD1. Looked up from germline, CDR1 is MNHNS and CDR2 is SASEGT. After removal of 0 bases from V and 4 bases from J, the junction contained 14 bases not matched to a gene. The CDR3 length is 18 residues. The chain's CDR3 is CASSEALQGQANFYGYTF. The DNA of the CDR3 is TGTGCCAGCAGTGAAGCGCTTCAAGGACAGGCCAACTTCTATGGCTACACCTTC.

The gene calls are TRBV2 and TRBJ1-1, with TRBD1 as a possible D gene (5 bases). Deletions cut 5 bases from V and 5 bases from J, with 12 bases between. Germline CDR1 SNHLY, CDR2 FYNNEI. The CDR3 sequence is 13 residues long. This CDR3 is CASSPPGVTEAFF. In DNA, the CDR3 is TGTGCCAGCAGTCCCCCGGGGGTTACTGAAGCTTTCTTT. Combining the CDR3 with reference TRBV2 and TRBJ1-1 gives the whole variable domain EPEVTQTPSHQVTQMGQEVILRCVPISNHLYFYWYRQILGQKVEFLVSFYNNEISEKSEIFDDQFSVERPDGSNFTLKIRSTKLEDSAMYFCASSPPGVTEAFFGQGTRLTVV.

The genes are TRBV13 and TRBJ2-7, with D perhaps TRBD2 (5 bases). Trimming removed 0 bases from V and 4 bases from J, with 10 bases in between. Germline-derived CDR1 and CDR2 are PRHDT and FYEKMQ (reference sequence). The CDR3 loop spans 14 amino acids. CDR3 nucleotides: TGTGCCAGCAGCTTAGGGCAACGGGGATACGAGCAGTACTTC. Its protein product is CASSLGQRGYEQYF.

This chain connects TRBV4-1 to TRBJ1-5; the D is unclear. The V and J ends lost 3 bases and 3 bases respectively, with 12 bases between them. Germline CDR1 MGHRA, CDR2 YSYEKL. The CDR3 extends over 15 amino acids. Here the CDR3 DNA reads TGCGCCAGCAGCCACTTCTGGAGGGACAATCAGCCCCAGCATTTT. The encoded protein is CASSHFWRDNQPQHF.

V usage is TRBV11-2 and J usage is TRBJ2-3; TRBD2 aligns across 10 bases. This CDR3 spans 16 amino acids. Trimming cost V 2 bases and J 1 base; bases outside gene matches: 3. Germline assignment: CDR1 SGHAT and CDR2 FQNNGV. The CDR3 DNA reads TGTGCCAGCAGCTTAATGGGGACTAGCGGCACAGATACGCAGTATTTT. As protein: CASSLMGTSGTDTQYF.

CDR3 loop: CASSPEGVNEKLFF. In nucleotides, the CDR3 is TGTGCCAGCTCACCAGAAGGGGTTAATGAAAAACTGTTTTTT. V gene TRBV18 combines with J gene TRBJ1-4; the D gene is possibly TRBD1 (5 bases). Per germline, CDR1 KGHSH and CDR2 LQKENI. The CDR3 contains 14 residues. V lost 2 bases and J 4 bases, leaving 8 bases between the germline ends.

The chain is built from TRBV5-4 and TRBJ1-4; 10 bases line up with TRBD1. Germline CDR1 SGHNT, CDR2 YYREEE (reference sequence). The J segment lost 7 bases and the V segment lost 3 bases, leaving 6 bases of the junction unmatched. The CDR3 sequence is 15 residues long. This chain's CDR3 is CASSWAGQGIEKLFF. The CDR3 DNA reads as TGTGCCAGCAGCTGGGCGGGACAGGGGATTGAAAAACTGTTTTTT. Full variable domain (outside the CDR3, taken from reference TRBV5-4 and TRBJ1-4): ETGVTQSPTHLIKTRGQQVTLRCSSQSGHNTVSWYQQALGQGPQFIFQYYREEENGRGNFPPRFSGLQFPNYSSELNVNALELDDSALYLCASSWAGQGIEKLFFGSGTQLSVL.

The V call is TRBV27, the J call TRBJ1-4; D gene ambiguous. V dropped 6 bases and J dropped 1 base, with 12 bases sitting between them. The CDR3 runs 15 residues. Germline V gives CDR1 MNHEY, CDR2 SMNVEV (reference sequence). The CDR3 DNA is TGTGCCAGCAGCCCCCTCCTCGGAACTAATGAAAAACTGTTTTTT. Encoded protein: CASSPLLGTNEKLFF.

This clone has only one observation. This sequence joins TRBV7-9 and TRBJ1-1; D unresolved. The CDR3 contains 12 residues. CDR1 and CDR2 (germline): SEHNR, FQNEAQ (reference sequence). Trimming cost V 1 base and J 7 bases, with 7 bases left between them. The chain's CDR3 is CASSLDSYEAFF. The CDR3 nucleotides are TGTGCCAGCAGCTTAGACTCCTATGAAGCTTTCTTT.

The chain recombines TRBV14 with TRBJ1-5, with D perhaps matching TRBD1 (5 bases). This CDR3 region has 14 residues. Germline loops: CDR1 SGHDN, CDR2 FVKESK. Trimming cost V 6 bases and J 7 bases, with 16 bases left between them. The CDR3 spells CASSRRGYGQPQHF. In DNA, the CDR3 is TGTGCCAGCAGTCGACGGGGGTACGGCCAGCCCCAGCATTTT. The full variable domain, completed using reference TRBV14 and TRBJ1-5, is EAGVTQFPSHSVIEKGQTVTLRCDPISGHDNLYWYRRVMGKEIKFLLHFVKESKQDESGMPNNRFLAERTGGTYSTLKVQPAELEDSGVYFCASSRRGYGQPQHFGDGTRLSIL.

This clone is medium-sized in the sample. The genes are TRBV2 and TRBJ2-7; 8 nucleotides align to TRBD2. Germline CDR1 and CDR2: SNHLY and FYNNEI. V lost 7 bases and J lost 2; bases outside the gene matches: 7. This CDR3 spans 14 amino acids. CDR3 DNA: TGTGCCAGCATGGGGCTAGCGGGTCCCTACGAGCAGTACTTC. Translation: CASMGLAGPYEQYF.

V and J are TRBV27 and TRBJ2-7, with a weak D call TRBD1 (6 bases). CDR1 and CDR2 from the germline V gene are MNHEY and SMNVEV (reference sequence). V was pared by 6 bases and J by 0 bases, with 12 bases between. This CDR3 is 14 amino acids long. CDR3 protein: CASRPGQYSYEQYF. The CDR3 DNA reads TGTGCCAGCAGGCCAGGACAGTACTCCTACGAGCAGTACTTC.